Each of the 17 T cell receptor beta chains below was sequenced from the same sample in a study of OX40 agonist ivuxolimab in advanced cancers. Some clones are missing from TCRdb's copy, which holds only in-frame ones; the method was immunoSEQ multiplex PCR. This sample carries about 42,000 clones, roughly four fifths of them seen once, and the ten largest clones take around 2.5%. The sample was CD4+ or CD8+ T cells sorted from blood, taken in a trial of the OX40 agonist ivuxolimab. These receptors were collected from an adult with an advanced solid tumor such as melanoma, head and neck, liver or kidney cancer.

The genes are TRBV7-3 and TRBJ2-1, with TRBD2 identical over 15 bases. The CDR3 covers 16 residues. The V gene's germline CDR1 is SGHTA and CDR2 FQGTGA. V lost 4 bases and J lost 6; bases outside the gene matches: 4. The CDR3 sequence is CASSSRTSGRVNEQFF. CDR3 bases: TGTGCCAGCAGCTCTAGGACTAGCGGGAGGGTCAATGAGCAGTTCTTC.

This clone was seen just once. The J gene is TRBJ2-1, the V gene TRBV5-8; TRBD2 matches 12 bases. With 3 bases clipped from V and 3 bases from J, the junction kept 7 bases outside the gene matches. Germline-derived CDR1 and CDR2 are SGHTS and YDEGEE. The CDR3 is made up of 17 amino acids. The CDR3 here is CASSSSGRALYYNEQFF. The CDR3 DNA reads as TGTGCCAGCAGCTCTAGCGGGAGGGCCCTCTACTACAATGAGCAGTTCTTC.

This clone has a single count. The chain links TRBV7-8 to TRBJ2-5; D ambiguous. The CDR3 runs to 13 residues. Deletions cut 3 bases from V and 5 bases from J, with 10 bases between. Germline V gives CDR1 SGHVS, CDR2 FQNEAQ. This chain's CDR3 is CASSFQPRETQYF. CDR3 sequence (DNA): TGTGCCAGCAGCTTTCAGCCTCGGGAGACCCAGTACTTC.

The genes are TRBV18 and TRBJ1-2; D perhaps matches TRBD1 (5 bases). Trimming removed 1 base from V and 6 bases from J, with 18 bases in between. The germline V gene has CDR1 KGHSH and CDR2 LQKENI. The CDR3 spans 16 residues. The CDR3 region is CASSPQRSGQSDGYTF. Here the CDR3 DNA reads TGTGCCAGCTCACCACAAAGGTCAGGGCAGAGTGATGGCTACACCTTC.

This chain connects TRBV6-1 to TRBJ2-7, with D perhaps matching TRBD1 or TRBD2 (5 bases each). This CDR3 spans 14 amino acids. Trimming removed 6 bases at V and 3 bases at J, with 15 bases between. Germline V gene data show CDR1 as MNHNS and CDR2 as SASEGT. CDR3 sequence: CASSRGRESYEQYF. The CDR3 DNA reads TGTGCCAGCAGCCGGGGACGGGAAAGCTACGAGCAGTACTTC.

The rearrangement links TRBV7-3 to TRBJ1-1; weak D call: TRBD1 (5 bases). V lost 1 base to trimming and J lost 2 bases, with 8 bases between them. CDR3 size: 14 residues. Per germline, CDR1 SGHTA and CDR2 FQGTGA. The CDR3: CASSLRDGNTEAFF. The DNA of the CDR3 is TGTGCCAGCAGCTTAAGGGACGGCAACACTGAAGCTTTCTTT. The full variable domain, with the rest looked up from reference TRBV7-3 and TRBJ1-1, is GAGVSQTPSNKVTEKGKYVELRCDPISGHTALYWYRQSLGQGPEFLIYFQGTGAADDSGLPNDRFFAVRPEGSVSTLKIQRTERGDSAVYLCASSLRDGNTEAFFGQGTRLTVV.

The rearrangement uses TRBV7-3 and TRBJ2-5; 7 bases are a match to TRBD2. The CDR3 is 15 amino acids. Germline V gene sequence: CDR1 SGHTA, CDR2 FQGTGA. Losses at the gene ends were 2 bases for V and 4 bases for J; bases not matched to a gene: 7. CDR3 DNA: TGTGCCAGCAGCTTACGCCCCACTAGCGCAGAGACCCAGTACTTC. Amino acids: CASSLRPTSAETQYF. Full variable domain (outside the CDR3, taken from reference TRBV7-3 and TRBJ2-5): GAGVSQTPSNKVTEKGKYVELRCDPISGHTALYWYRQSLGQGPEFLIYFQGTGAADDSGLPNDRFFAVRPEGSVSTLKIQRTERGDSAVYLCASSLRPTSAETQYFGPGTRLLVL.

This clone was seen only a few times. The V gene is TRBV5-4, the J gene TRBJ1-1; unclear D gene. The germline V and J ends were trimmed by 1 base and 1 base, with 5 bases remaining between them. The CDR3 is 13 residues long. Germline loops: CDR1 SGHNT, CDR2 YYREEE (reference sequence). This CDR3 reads CASSLPRNTEAFF. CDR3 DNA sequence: TGTGCCAGCAGCTTGCCCAGGAACACTGAAGCTTTCTTT.

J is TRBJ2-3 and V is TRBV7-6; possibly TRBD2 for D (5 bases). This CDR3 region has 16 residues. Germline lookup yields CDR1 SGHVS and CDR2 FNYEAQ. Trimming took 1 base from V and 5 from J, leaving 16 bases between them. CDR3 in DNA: TGTGCCAGCAGCTTAGGGAGGCCTGGAACACAAGATACGCAGTATTTT. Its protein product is CASSLGRPGTQDTQYF. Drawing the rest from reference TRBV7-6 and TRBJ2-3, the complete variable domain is GAGVSQSPRYKVTKRGQDVALRCDPISGHVSLYWYRQALGQGPEFLTYFNYEAQQDKSGLPNDRFSAERPEGSISTLTIQRTEQRDSAMYRCASSLGRPGTQDTQYFGPGTRLTVL.

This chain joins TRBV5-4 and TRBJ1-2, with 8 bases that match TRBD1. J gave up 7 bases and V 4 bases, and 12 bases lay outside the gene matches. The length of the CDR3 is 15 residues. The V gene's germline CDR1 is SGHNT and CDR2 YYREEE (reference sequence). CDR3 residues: CASSSQTGAEGGYTF. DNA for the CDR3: TGTGCCAGCAGCAGCCAGACAGGGGCGGAGGGTGGCTACACCTTC.

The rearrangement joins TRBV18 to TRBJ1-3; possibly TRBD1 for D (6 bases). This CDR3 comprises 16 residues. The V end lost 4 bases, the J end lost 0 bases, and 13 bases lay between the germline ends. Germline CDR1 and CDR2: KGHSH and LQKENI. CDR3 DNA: TGTGCCAGCTCACGTACAGGGCTCCGCTCTGGAAACACCATATATTTT. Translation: CASSRTGLRSGNTIYF.

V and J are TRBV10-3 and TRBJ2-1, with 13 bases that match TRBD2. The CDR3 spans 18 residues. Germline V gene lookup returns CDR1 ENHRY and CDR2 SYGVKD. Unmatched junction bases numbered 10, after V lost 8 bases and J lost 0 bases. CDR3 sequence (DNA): TGTGCCATCGGATCACTAGCGGGAGGGGAGAGCTCCTACAATGAGCAGTTCTTC. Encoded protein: CAIGSLAGGESSYNEQFF.

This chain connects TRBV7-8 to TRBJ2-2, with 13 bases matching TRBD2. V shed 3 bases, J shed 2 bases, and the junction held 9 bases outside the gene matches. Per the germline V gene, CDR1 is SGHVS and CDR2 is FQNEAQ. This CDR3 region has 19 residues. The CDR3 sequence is CASSFLGTSGIGNTGELFF. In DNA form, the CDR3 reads TGTGCCAGCAGCTTCCTAGGGACTAGCGGGATAGGCAACACCGGGGAGCTGTTTTTT.

CDR3 in amino acids: CASSLEGGGGQYF. In DNA form, the CDR3 reads TGCGCCAGCAGCCTGGAAGGGGGCGGGGGGCAGTACTTC. The chain is built from TRBV5-1 and TRBJ2-7; D tentatively fits TRBD1 or TRBD2 (7 bases each). The CDR3 covers 13 residues. Trimming stripped 4 bases from V and 9 bases from J, with 17 bases between. Germline CDR1 is SGHRS and CDR2 is YFSETQ.

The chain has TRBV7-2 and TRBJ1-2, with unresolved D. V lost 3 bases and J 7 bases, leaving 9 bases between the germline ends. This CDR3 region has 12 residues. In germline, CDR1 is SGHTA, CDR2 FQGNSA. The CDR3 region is CASSLYTGGYTF. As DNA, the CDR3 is TGTGCCAGCAGCTTGTACACTGGTGGCTACACCTTC.

The CDR3 DNA is TGTGCCAGCAGTCCAGACAGGGGGCATAATTCACCCCTCCACTTT. Translated: CASSPDRGHNSPLHF. The rearrangement uses TRBV6-5 and TRBJ1-6, with TRBD1 matching over 10 bases. Germline trimming cut 5 bases from V and 5 bases from J; bases unmatched to any gene: 3. Germline CDR1 is MNHEY and CDR2 is SVGAGI. CDR3 length: 15 residues.

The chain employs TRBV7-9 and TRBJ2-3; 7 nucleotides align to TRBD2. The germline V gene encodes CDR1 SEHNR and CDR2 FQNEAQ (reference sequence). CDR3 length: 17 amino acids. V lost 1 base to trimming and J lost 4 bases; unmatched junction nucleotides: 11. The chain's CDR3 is CASSLGRSREYADTQYF. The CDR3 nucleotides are TGTGCCAGCAGCTTAGGTCGTTCGCGGGAGTACGCAGATACGCAGTATTTT.